This T cell receptor beta chain was recorded in a study of shared clonotypes between healthy human individuals. Whole-study context: Donors had three CD4 naive, three CD4 memory, two CD8 naive and one CD8 memory plate apiece. The study, taken as a whole, reports: A reduction in generation probabilities was seen for non-shared clonotypes relative to those shared by all four donors.

The run depth of the assay was deep. Generated by immunoSEQ multiplex PCR, the TCRdb table keeps only in-frame clones and is missing some. The sample lists approximately 2,000,000 clones, 93% occurring once. Terminally differentiated effector memory CD45RA+ cells were excluded by CCR7 positive selection of CD45RO-negative cells. About this clone itself: Its cognate antigen is unknown.

Germline CDR1 and CDR2: MNHEY and SVGAGI. The CDR3 runs to 14 residues. Trimming took 5 bases from V and 4 from J, leaving 14 bases between them. The chain recombines TRBV6-5 with TRBJ1-1; D call uncertain. The clonotype comes from a man between 18 and 29 years old in good health. Some clones in this sample may be carry-over from other donors' samples. The sample was naive CD8+ T cells from PBMCs. As DNA, the CDR3 is TGTGCCAGCAGTCCCCGGGCTGGTGGCACTGAAGCTTTCTTT. Its protein is CASSPRAGGTEAFF.